The 19 T cell receptor beta chains reported below all come from one sample, sequenced in a study of blood T cell repertoires in COVID-19. Only in-frame clones appear in the TCRdb table, and some are missing; sequencing was by immunoSEQ multiplex PCR. The sample contains around 72,000 clones, around 87% of which appear only once. Sequenced input: peripheral blood. The receptors were gathered from a man aged 45-60 years with active COVID-19.

The genes are TRBV24-1 and TRBJ1-2, with 7 bases identical to TRBD1. CDR3 length equals 16 residues. Per germline, CDR1 KGHDR and CDR2 SFDVKD. With 4 bases clipped from V and 7 bases from J, the junction kept 14 bases outside the gene matches. The CDR3 sequence: CATSERGQPTIRGYTF. In DNA, the CDR3 is TGTGCCACCAGTGAGAGGGGACAGCCAACGATACGTGGCTACACCTTC.

The chain carries TRBV7-9 and TRBJ2-7, with 7 bases matching TRBD1. Germline V lookup: CDR1 SEHNR, CDR2 FQNEAQ (reference sequence). The CDR3 length is 14 residues. V lost 4 bases and J lost 1; bases outside the gene matches: 4. Here the CDR3 reads CASSSAQGSYEQYF. DNA for the CDR3: TGTGCCAGCAGCTCGGCACAGGGGTCCTACGAGCAGTACTTC.

The J gene is TRBJ1-2, the V gene TRBV3-1 (or the pseudogene TRBV3-2); maybe TRBD1 (5 bases). From germline, CDR1 is LGHDT and CDR2 YNNKEL (reference sequence). There are 12 residues in the CDR3. V was shortened by 5 bases and J by 6 bases, with 10 bases between the two germline ends. CDR3 protein: CASSELGHGYTF. CDR3 nucleotide sequence: TGTGCCAGCAGCGAGCTGGGGCATGGCTACACCTTC.

V gene TRBV27 combines with J gene TRBJ2-1; 9 bases map to TRBD1. Trimming removed 0 bases from V and 7 bases from J; junction bases left unmatched: 4. Germline V gene sequence: CDR1 MNHEY, CDR2 SMNVEV (reference sequence). The CDR3 consists of 15 residues. This CDR3 is CASSLSGTGRNEQFF. DNA for the CDR3: TGTGCCAGCAGTTTATCGGGGACAGGGAGGAATGAGCAGTTCTTC.

This chain links TRBV27 with TRBJ2-7; D gene ambiguous. With 11 bases removed from V and 9 bases from J, the gap between germline ends came to 23 bases. The germline gives CDR1 MNHEY, CDR2 SMNVEV (reference sequence). CDR3 size: 13 residues. The CDR3 here is CADRGLLRKVQYF. CDR3 nucleotide sequence: TGTGCCGATAGAGGTCTTCTCCGAAAGGTGCAGTACTTC.

This sequence joins TRBV6-6 and TRBJ2-7, with TRBD1 identical over 11 bases. V trimming: 4 bases; J trimming: 0 bases; junction bases outside the gene matches: 2. Germline CDR1 and CDR2: MNHNY and SVGAGI (reference sequence). This CDR3 is built from 15 residues. CDR3 region: CASSSGQGASYEQYF. The CDR3 nucleotides are TGTGCCAGCAGTTCCGGACAGGGGGCCTCCTACGAGCAGTACTTC.

Only one count was recorded for this clone. The V gene is TRBV6-2 or TRBV6-3, the J gene TRBJ1-1; D is possibly TRBD1 (6 bases). The CDR3 runs 15 residues. Germline loops: CDR1 MNHEY, CDR2 SVGEGT. Trimming took 2 bases from V and 8 from J, leaving 18 bases between them. Here the CDR3 reads CASSYVGRGRPEAFF. CDR3 sequence (DNA): TGTGCCAGCAGTTACGTAGGCAGGGGCCGACCCGAAGCTTTCTTT.

The chain links TRBV4-1 to TRBJ2-5, with 11 bases identical to TRBD2. CDR3 length: 17 residues. Germline V gives CDR1 MGHRA, CDR2 YSYEKL. Unmatched junction bases numbered 5, after V lost 1 base and J lost 1 base. The CDR3 coding sequence is TGCGCCAGCAGCCAAGGCACGACTAGCGGGGTCCAAGAGACCCAGTACTTC. Translating it yields CASSQGTTSGVQETQYF.

V gene TRBV18 combines with J gene TRBJ2-7, with 14 bases lining up with TRBD2. The CDR3 spans 15 residues. The V and J ends lost 3 bases and 5 bases, in that order; junction bases with no gene match: 3. In germline, CDR1 is KGHSH, CDR2 LQKENI. The CDR3 loop reads CASSPGTSGSHEQYF. The DNA for the CDR3 is TGTGCCAGCTCACCTGGGACTAGCGGGAGTCACGAGCAGTACTTC.

The genes are TRBV18 and TRBJ1-4; maybe TRBD1 (5 bases). Germline V gene data show CDR1 as KGHSH and CDR2 as LQKENI. V was clipped by 3 bases and J by 8 bases, with 10 bases between them. The CDR3 loop spans 13 amino acids. Here the CDR3 reads CASSPGLREKLFF. The CDR3 nucleotides are TGTGCCAGCTCACCGGGGCTTCGGGAAAAACTGTTTTTT.

The V gene is TRBV28, the J gene TRBJ1-2, with TRBD1 identical over 8 bases. Germline V gives CDR1 MDHEN, CDR2 SYDVKM. The CDR3 runs to 12 residues. V shed 8 bases, J shed 8 bases, and the junction held 7 bases outside the gene matches. The CDR3 here is CASGDRGRGYTF. The CDR3 coding sequence is TGTGCCAGCGGTGACAGGGGAAGAGGCTACACCTTC.

V is TRBV30 and J is TRBJ1-2; a possible D gene is TRBD1 (6 bases). This CDR3 comprises 11 residues. Looked up from germline, CDR1 is GTSNPN and CDR2 is SVGIG (reference sequence). V was pared by 8 bases and J by 8 bases, with 15 bases between. The CDR3 loop is CARPGELGYTF. CDR3 DNA: TGTGCCAGACCAGGGGAATTAGGCTACACCTTC. Supplemented by reference TRBV30 and TRBJ1-2, the full variable domain reads SQTIHQWPATLVQPVGSPLSLECTVEGTSNPNLYWYRQAAGRGLQLLFYSVGIGQISSEVPQNLSASRPQDRQFILSSKKLLLSDSGFYLCARPGELGYTFGSGTRLTVV.

The chain carries TRBV19 and TRBJ1-2, with a tentative D call TRBD1 (5 bases). The CDR3 contains 16 residues. Per germline, CDR1 LNHDA and CDR2 SQIVND (reference sequence). V was clipped by 6 bases and J by 3 bases, with 20 bases between them. This CDR3 is CASRLIRGGRDYGYTF. For the CDR3, the DNA is TGTGCCAGTAGGTTAATTAGAGGTGGCAGGGACTATGGCTACACCTTC.

The chain carries TRBV4-3 and TRBJ2-1, with 7 bases identical to TRBD2. Germline V lookup: CDR1 LGHNA, CDR2 YSLEER. This CDR3 is 16 amino acids long. Losses at the gene ends were 0 bases for V and 2 bases for J; bases not matched to a gene: 4. The CDR3 region has the DNA TGCGCCAGCAGCCAAGATCACGGGAGGACCTACAATGAGCAGTTCTTC. This encodes CASSQDHGRTYNEQFF.

The chain recombines TRBV11-3 with TRBJ2-1, with 12 bases fitting TRBD2. In germline, CDR1 is SGHNT, CDR2 YENEEA. Unmatched junction bases numbered 1, after V lost 4 bases and J lost 9 bases. This CDR3 spans 13 amino acids. The CDR3 DNA reads TGTGCCAGCAGCTCTAGCGGGGGGGGTGAGCAGTTCTTC. This translates into CASSSSGGGEQFF.

The chain is built from TRBV29-1 and TRBJ2-1; TRBD2 matches at 7 bases. Germline CDR1 is SQVTM and CDR2 is ANQGSEA. V gave up 7 bases and J gave up 6 bases; unmatched junction bases: 12. CDR3 length: 14 residues. This chain's CDR3 is CSAREVGGSNEQFF. The CDR3 DNA is TGCAGCGCCCGGGAAGTGGGGGGGTCCAATGAGCAGTTCTTC.

This chain links TRBV29-1 with TRBJ1-1; 7 nucleotides align to TRBD1. Germline V gene data show CDR1 as SQVTM and CDR2 as ANQGSEA. Trimming cost V 7 bases and J 4 bases; bases outside gene matches: 9. The CDR3 extends over 13 amino acids. The CDR3 nucleotides are TGCAGCGGTGGACGGAGACAGGGCACTGAAGCTTTCTTT. As protein: CSGGRRQGTEAFF.

The V gene is TRBV19, the J gene TRBJ2-7; 9 nucleotides match TRBD2. The CDR3 consists of 15 residues. CDR1 and CDR2 from the germline V gene are LNHDA and SQIVND (reference sequence). The ends lost 5 bases at V and 5 bases at J; junction bases unmatched: 10. The CDR3: CASSGELAGSHEQYF. DNA of the CDR3: TGTGCCAGTAGTGGCGAGCTAGCGGGAAGCCACGAGCAGTACTTC.

The chain combines TRBV6-4 with TRBJ2-3; TRBD2 matches at 7 bases. The CDR3 runs 15 residues. V lost 2 bases to trimming and J lost 6 bases; unmatched junction nucleotides: 8. Germline values: CDR1 MRHNA, CDR2 SNTAGT. For the CDR3, the DNA is TGTGCCAGCAGTGACATTGCGGGGGAGGCGGATACGCAGTATTTT. The encoded protein is CASSDIAGEADTQYF.